Presented here are 3 T cell receptor beta chains from one specimen sequenced in a study of T cell responses to AZD1222 COVID-19 vaccine. Profiling relied on immunoSEQ multiplex PCR, and the TCRdb table lists in-frame clones only, not all of them. The sample includes around 160,000 clones, about 90% of them seen just once. Material: peripheral blood, obtained on day 0 of MenACWY control vaccination. The receptors originated from an adult in good health.

This clone was picked up one time. The chain combines TRBV7-2 with TRBJ1-5; D may be TRBD1 (5 bases). CDR1 and CDR2 from the germline V gene are SGHTA and FQGNSA. This CDR3 region has 15 residues. Trimming removed 1 base from V and 6 bases from J, with 13 bases in between. CDR3 residues: CASSLVGGDGQPQHF. CDR3 nucleotide sequence: TGTGCCAGCAGCTTAGTTGGGGGGGACGGTCAGCCCCAGCATTTT.

The V call is TRBV5-1, the J call TRBJ2-1; possibly TRBD2 for D (5 bases). The germline gives CDR1 SGHRS, CDR2 YFSETQ. The CDR3 sequence is 15 residues long. Deletions cut 4 bases from V and 0 bases from J, with 11 bases between. The CDR3 reads CASSPPGSSYNEQFF. CDR3 bases: TGCGCCAGCAGCCCCCCGGGGAGCTCCTACAATGAGCAGTTCTTC.

CDR3 DNA: TGTGCCAGCAGCGCCCGGACAGACTCTGGAAACACCATATATTTT. Its protein is CASSARTDSGNTIYF. V gene TRBV9 combines with J gene TRBJ1-3, with a weak D call TRBD1 (6 bases). The V end lost 3 bases, the J end lost 0 bases, and 10 bases lay between the germline ends. Per the germline V gene, CDR1 is SGDLS and CDR2 is YYNGEE. The CDR3 spans 15 residues.